These 28 T cell receptor beta chains originate from one sample sequenced in a study of shared clonotypes between healthy human individuals. Assay: immunoSEQ multiplex PCR; the TCRdb copy retains only in-frame clones and omits some. The table lists 520,000 or so clones, 79% of them singletons, with over 10% in the top ten. Sequenced sample: PBMCs. These receptors all come from a woman in her 40s in good health. Some clones in this sample may be carry-over from other donors' samples.

Here the CDR3 DNA reads TGTGCCAGCAGCTTAACCAGACAAGAGAACACTGAAGCTTTCTTT. Amino acids: CASSLTRQENTEAFF. V gene TRBV7-8 combines with J gene TRBJ1-1; D unresolved. The CDR3 is made up of 15 amino acids. Trimming stripped 2 bases from V and 1 base from J, with 11 bases between. Germline CDR1 is SGHVS and CDR2 is FQNEAQ. Full variable domain (outside the CDR3, taken from reference TRBV7-8 and TRBJ1-1): GAGVSQSPRYKVAKRGQDVALRCDPISGHVSLFWYQQALGQGPEFLTYFQNEAQLDKSGLPSDRFFAERPEGSVSTLKIQRTQQEDSAVYLCASSLTRQENTEAFFGQGTRLTVV.

The chain links TRBV15 to TRBJ2-4; D may match TRBD1 or TRBD2 (5 bases each). The germline V gene encodes CDR1 LNHNV and CDR2 YYDKDF (reference sequence). CDR3 size: 14 residues. V lost 5 bases to trimming and J lost 6 bases, with 14 bases between them. The CDR3 DNA follows: TGTGCCACCAGCGGAGCAAGGGACGGAAACATTCAGTACTTC. The encoded protein is CATSGARDGNIQYF.

About this clone: The CDR3 carries no conserved terminal phenylalanine or tryptophan, so it likely arises from a read error. The chain employs TRBV28 and TRBJ2-7, with 9 nucleotides matching TRBD2. Trimming took 7 bases from V and 3 from J; bases not matched to a gene: 4. The V gene's germline CDR1 is MDHEN and CDR2 SYDVKM. The CDR3 is 13 residues long. DNA of the CDR3: TGTGCCAGCAAAGCGGGAGGACTCTACGAGCAGTACTCC. It encodes CASKAGGLYEQYS.

This clone was seen only once. The rearrangement uses TRBV30 and TRBJ2-7; D remains unclear. The CDR3 sequence is 11 residues long. Germline assignment: CDR1 GTSNPN and CDR2 SVGIG (reference sequence). Trimming removed 1 base from V and 4 bases from J, with 5 bases in between. CDR3 protein: CAWSGEYEQYF. CDR3 sequence (DNA): TGTGCCTGGAGTGGAGAATACGAGCAGTACTTC.

The chain is built from TRBV19 and TRBJ2-2; D remains unclear. CDR1 is LNHDA, CDR2 SQIVND, per germline (reference sequence). V was cut by 3 bases and J by 1 base, with 6 bases left in between. This CDR3 is built from 14 residues. The CDR3 region is CASSINRNTGELFF. CDR3 nucleotide sequence: TGTGCCAGTAGTATTAACCGGAACACCGGGGAGCTGTTTTTT.

The chain employs TRBV5-1 and TRBJ2-3; 7 bases map to TRBD1. The junction had 6 bases not matched to a gene; V was cut back by 3 bases and J by 2 bases. This CDR3 region has 15 residues. The V gene's germline CDR1 is SGHRS and CDR2 YFSETQ. The CDR3 loop reads CASSSHRGVTDTQYF. The CDR3 DNA reads TGCGCCAGCAGCTCTCACAGGGGAGTCACAGATACGCAGTATTTT.

This clone showed up just once. The rearrangement joins TRBV30 to TRBJ1-1; D ambiguous. V dropped 0 bases and J dropped 5 bases, with 13 bases sitting between them. Germline V gene sequence: CDR1 GTSNPN, CDR2 SVGIG (reference sequence). The CDR3 length is 14 residues. The CDR3 DNA reads TGTGCCTGGAGTGTACTGGTGGTGGATACTGAAGCTTTCTTT. This translates into CAWSVLVVDTEAFF.

This clone is a singleton in its sample. The CDR3 spells CASSEIQETQYF. The CDR3, as DNA: TGTGCCAGCAGTGAAATCCAAGAGACCCAGTACTTC. This sequence joins TRBV2 and TRBJ2-5; no definite D call. Germline CDR1 reads SNHLY; CDR2 reads FYNNEI. Trimming shortened V by 2 bases and J by 1 base, and 2 bases separated the two germline ends. The CDR3 consists of 12 residues.

The chain links TRBV2 to TRBJ1-2; no firm D call. V lost 4 bases and J 6 bases, leaving 9 bases between the germline ends. There are 12 residues in the CDR3. CDR1 SNHLY and CDR2 FYNNEI come from the germline V gene. The CDR3 coding sequence is TGTGCCAGCAGTGGAGGGTGGGATGGCTACACCTTC. This sequence encodes CASSGGWDGYTF.

V and J are TRBV28 and TRBJ2-4; D uncertain. V was clipped by 2 bases and J by 0 bases, with 11 bases between them. The CDR3 has 16 amino acids. Germline V gene lookup returns CDR1 MDHEN and CDR2 SYDVKM. CDR3 sequence reads: CASSLGQPLAKNIQYF. As DNA, the CDR3 is TGTGCCAGCAGTTTAGGGCAGCCACTAGCCAAAAACATTCAGTACTTC.

On this clone itself: No conserved phenylalanine or tryptophan ends this CDR3, so it is likely a read error. The limits of the CDR3 on the DNA are not certain, so only TCRdb's listed CDR3 is given. This sequence joins TRBV20-1 and TRBJ1-4. Germline assignment: CDR1 DFQATT and CDR2 SNEGSKA (reference sequence). The CDR3 sequence runs 8 residues, both termini included. The CDR3 loop reads CSANLSTP.

This clone was observed a handful of times. Written as DNA, the CDR3 is TGTGCCAGCAGGTCGACAGGAGGCTCCTACGAGCAGTACTTC. The encoded protein is CASRSTGGSYEQYF. The J gene is TRBJ2-7, the V gene TRBV6-1, with D perhaps TRBD1 (6 bases). Germline lookup yields CDR1 MNHNS and CDR2 SASEGT. This CDR3 spans 14 amino acids. V was pared by 6 bases and J by 0 bases, with 12 bases between.

The chain couples TRBV7-3 to TRBJ2-1, with TRBD1 matching 9 bases. The CDR3 runs to 17 residues. Germline V gene sequence: CDR1 SGHTA, CDR2 FQGTGA. Trimming cost V 3 bases and J 0 bases; bases outside gene matches: 6. CDR3: CASSFRTGASSYNEQFF. CDR3 DNA sequence: TGTGCCAGCAGCTTTAGGACAGGGGCGAGCTCCTACAATGAGCAGTTCTTC.

The chain carries TRBV2 and TRBJ2-3, with D tentatively TRBD2 (6 bases). The germline gives CDR1 SNHLY, CDR2 FYNNEI. The CDR3 loop spans 16 amino acids. Trimming pared 4 bases from V and 0 bases from J, leaving 14 bases between. Written as DNA, the CDR3 is TGTGCCAGCAGTGCGGGGCTAGCGACTAGCACAGATACGCAGTATTTT. Its protein is CASSAGLATSTDTQYF.

The chain has TRBV19 and TRBJ1-2; unclear D gene. V lost 5 bases to trimming and J lost 10 bases, with 11 bases between them. CDR1 LNHDA and CDR2 SQIVND come from the germline V gene (reference sequence). The CDR3 consists of 11 residues. CDR3: CASSDGWDYTF. The CDR3 bases are TGTGCCAGTAGTGACGGGTGGGACTACACCTTC.

This chain connects TRBV7-8 to TRBJ1-1, with D perhaps TRBD1 (5 bases). The germline V and J ends were trimmed by 0 bases and 4 bases, with 9 bases remaining between them. The CDR3 spans 14 residues. Germline V CDR1 and CDR2: SGHVS, FQNEAQ. The CDR3 loop is CASSLAGGGTEAFF. In DNA, the CDR3 is TGTGCCAGCAGCTTAGCGGGGGGGGGCACTGAAGCTTTCTTT.

This chain uses TRBV7-8 with TRBJ1-1; no clear D gene. Trimming removed 6 bases at V and 0 bases at J, with 8 bases between. The CDR3 spans 13 residues. The germline CDR1 and CDR2 sequences are SGHVS and FQNEAQ. CDR3 protein: CASSPDMNTEAFF. The DNA of the CDR3 is TGTGCCAGCAGTCCCGACATGAACACTGAAGCTTTCTTT. Supplemented by reference TRBV7-8 and TRBJ1-1, the full variable domain reads GAGVSQSPRYKVAKRGQDVALRCDPISGHVSLFWYQQALGQGPEFLTYFQNEAQLDKSGLPSDRFFAERPEGSVSTLKIQRTQQEDSAVYLCASSPDMNTEAFFGQGTRLTVV.

The genes are TRBV5-1 and TRBJ2-1; 8 bases line up with TRBD1. V shed 4 bases, J shed 8 bases, and the junction held 8 bases outside the gene matches. Germline CDR1 and CDR2: SGHRS and YFSETQ. The CDR3 sequence is 14 residues long. The CDR3 DNA is TGCGCCAGCAGCCCAGGACAGGGATACGATGAGCAGTTCTTC. As protein: CASSPGQGYDEQFF.

The chain recombines TRBV6-6 with TRBJ1-5; 8 positions match TRBD1. Germline V gene lookup returns CDR1 MNHNY and CDR2 SVGAGI (reference sequence). This CDR3 is 13 amino acids long. V shed 10 bases and J 4 bases; nucleotides not matched to a gene: 6. CDR3: CATVQGVNQPQHF. CDR3 bases: TGTGCCACAGTACAGGGGGTGAATCAGCCCCAGCATTTT.

The chain couples TRBV2 to TRBJ2-7; D may correspond to TRBD1 or TRBD2 (5 bases each). The CDR3 has 14 residues. V was cut by 5 bases and J by 7 bases, with 18 bases left in between. Germline assignment: CDR1 SNHLY and CDR2 FYNNEI. The CDR3 is CASSRDGFEVEQYF. The CDR3 region has the DNA TGTGCCAGCAGTAGGGACGGTTTTGAGGTAGAGCAGTACTTC.

This clone appeared a few times. The DNA for the CDR3 is TGTGCCAGCAGCTTAGACACTTACAATGAGCAGTTCTTC. It encodes CASSLDTYNEQFF. The chain combines TRBV7-3 with TRBJ2-1; D is unclear. Trimming cost V 2 bases and J 4 bases, with 6 bases left between them. The CDR3 covers 13 residues. The germline gives CDR1 SGHTA, CDR2 FQGTGA.

Comments on this clone: The same CDR3 is also encoded by other DNA sequences in this sample. The genes are TRBV28 and TRBJ2-5; the D is unclear. The length of the CDR3 is 12 residues. V gave up 2 bases and J gave up 6 bases, with 7 bases separating them. Germline CDR1 is MDHEN and CDR2 is SYDVKM. The CDR3 is CASSLNPQTQYF. CDR3 DNA: TGTGCCAGCAGTTTAAATCCCCAGACCCAGTACTTC.

V gene TRBV29-1 combines with J gene TRBJ2-7; D not certain. Germline CDR1 and CDR2: SQVTM and ANQGSEA. V dropped 4 bases and J dropped 4 bases, with 17 bases sitting between them. There are 14 residues in the CDR3. CDR3 nucleotide sequence: TGCAGCGTTGGCGGTGGCGGCCTTTTTTACGAGCAGTACTTC. Amino acids: CSVGGGGLFYEQYF.

V usage is TRBV7-8 and J usage is TRBJ2-1, with a weak D call TRBD2 (6 bases). V was cut by 4 bases and J by 2 bases, with 12 bases left in between. Germline CDR1 SGHVS, CDR2 FQNEAQ. CDR3 length equals 15 residues. As DNA, the CDR3 is TGTGCCAGCAGCTGGAGGGCGGGTCCCTACAATGAGCAGTTCTTC. Amino acids: CASSWRAGPYNEQFF.

The chain links TRBV28 to TRBJ1-1; a weak D match, TRBD1 (5 bases). The germline gives CDR1 MDHEN, CDR2 SYDVKM. Trimming left V 1 base short and J 4 bases short, with 13 bases between. The CDR3 consists of 15 residues. In nucleotides, the CDR3 is TGTGCCAGCAGTTTATTTAGGGCCGGGGGCACTGAAGCTTTCTTT. Amino acids: CASSLFRAGGTEAFF.

In regard to this clone: The same CDR3 is also encoded by other DNA sequences in this sample. The chain combines TRBV7-8 with TRBJ2-7; D uncertain. The CDR3 loop spans 12 amino acids. Deletions cut 5 bases from V and 1 base from J, with 6 bases between. Germline V lookup: CDR1 SGHVS, CDR2 FQNEAQ. The CDR3 reads CASSPHSYEQYF. The CDR3 DNA reads as TGTGCCAGCAGCCCCCATTCCTACGAGCAGTACTTC.

This chain connects TRBV5-4 to TRBJ2-4; possibly TRBD2 for D (6 bases). The V gene's germline CDR1 is SGHNT and CDR2 YYREEE (reference sequence). Trimming shortened V by 2 bases and J by 7 bases, and 13 bases separated the two germline ends. CDR3 size: 14 residues. The CDR3 protein is CASSFAGLRNIQYF. The DNA for the CDR3 is TGTGCCAGCAGCTTCGCCGGACTAAGGAACATTCAGTACTTC.

V gene TRBV2 combines with J gene TRBJ2-1, with D hard to call. The CDR3 totals 11 residues. Between the trimmed V and J ends, which lost 5 bases and 8 bases, there was a span of 7 bases. Germline CDR1 reads SNHLY; CDR2 reads FYNNEI. CDR3 in DNA: TGTGCCAGCAGTTGGGCCTATGAGCAGTTCTTC. Translated, it gives CASSWAYEQFF. The variable domain in full, with the rest retrieved from reference TRBV2 and TRBJ2-1, is EPEVTQTPSHQVTQMGQEVILRCVPISNHLYFYWYRQILGQKVEFLVSFYNNEISEKSEIFDDQFSVERPDGSNFTLKIRSTKLEDSAMYFCASSWAYEQFFGPGTRLTVL.